This T cell receptor (beta chain) is from a study of blood T cell repertoires in COVID-19. The trim removed 4 bases at V and 7 bases at J, leaving 7 bases unmatched. The V gene's germline CDR1 is SGDLS and CDR2 YYNGEE. This CDR3 comprises 15 residues. Authors' processing steps: Estimation of nucleated cell counts relied on the amplification of reference gene primers. The repertoire was sequenced with immunoSEQ multiplex PCR; TCRdb's copy has only in-frame clones and lacks some. That table furnishes V, J and clone size, whereas the DNA furnished D and trimming. Here the sample spans roughly 140,000 clones, around four fifths being singletons. All enrollees were about 18 to 100 years old and from under 25 US areas. Cohort assignment relied on participant-reported clinical history.

Source material: PBMCs or T cells enriched from blood (not recorded which). This TCR was recovered from a man aged 50 to 60 who had recovered from COVID-19. This rearrangement joins TRBV9 to TRBJ1-4, with TRBD1 matching over 10 bases. The CDR3 coding sequence is TGTGCCAGCAGCCCATGGCGGACAGGGGGTGAAAAACTGTTTTTT. It is translated as CASSPWRTGGEKLFF.